This T cell receptor beta chain stems from a study of cytomegalovirus exposure and HLA in healthy donors. Details on this clone: Antigen unknown.

The protocol was immunoSEQ multiplex PCR, while the TCRdb copy is restricted to in-frame clones and leaves out a portion. Of more than 110,000 clones in the sample, 84% were seen once. Germline V lookup: CDR1 SGHTS, CDR2 YDEGEE. Trimming took off 0 bases at V and 4 bases at J, with 7 bases between the two ends. The length of the CDR3 is 13 residues. Study findings and constraints: Subsequent analysis revealed that first-cohort TCR clusters tended to co-occur in the 120 or so validation repertoires. Rare sequences made up most TCRs, while some public TCRs were found in many donors.

The sequencing input was PBMCs. The chain combines TRBV5-8 with TRBJ1-1; D call uncertain. This clonotype was sampled from a woman aged 30 to 39 in good health and CMV-seronegative. The DNA for the CDR3 is TGTGCCAGCAGCTTGGATCCGGGCACTGAAGCTTTCTTT. It encodes CASSLDPGTEAFF.